The 27 T cell receptor beta chains below were found in one sample sequenced in a study of vaccination effects on CD4 cells after COVID-19. Which antigens these TCRs recognize remains unknown. Upon completion of about eleven days in culture, CD4+ T cells were isolated. The table came from immunoSEQ multiplex PCR; TCRdb's copy has only in-frame clones and leaves some out. The data show about 35,000 clones, approximately 71% seen once. The sample was CD4+ T cells from PBMCs cultured without peptide, taken before COVID-19 vaccination. The receptors here all came from a human donor who received a COVID-19 vaccine.

The table lists this clone with a count of one. This chain joins TRBV20-1 and TRBJ1-1; no clear D. The germline V and J ends were trimmed by 3 bases and 5 bases, with 13 bases remaining between them. The length of the CDR3 is 13 residues. Germline values: CDR1 DFQATT, CDR2 SNEGSKA (reference sequence). This CDR3 is CSASQSRGTEAFF. CDR3 nucleotide sequence: TGCAGTGCTAGTCAGAGTAGAGGGACTGAAGCTTTCTTT.

This clone came up a few times. The chain is built from TRBV29-1 and TRBJ2-2, with D perhaps being TRBD1 or TRBD2 (5 bases each). V lost 0 bases, J lost 4 bases, and 12 bases lay in between. This CDR3 region has 15 residues. CDR1 is SQVTM and CDR2 is ANQGSEA in the germline V gene. CDR3: CSVEDPGRRTGELFF. The DNA of the CDR3 is TGCAGCGTTGAAGACCCGGGGCGCCGCACCGGGGAGCTGTTTTTT.

The V and J genes are TRBV30 and TRBJ2-5, with D tentatively TRBD1 or TRBD2 (5 bases each). The CDR3 contains 14 residues. Germline lookup yields CDR1 GTSNPN and CDR2 SVGIG (reference sequence). Trimming removed 1 base at V and 7 bases at J, with 16 bases between. The CDR3 DNA follows: TGTGCCTGGAGTGGGGAGACAGCCTCTCGGACCCAGTACTTC. This codes for CAWSGETASRTQYF.

This clone occurred a few times. This sequence joins TRBV10-1 and TRBJ2-7, with unresolved D. The CDR3 consists of 12 residues. V was pared by 10 bases and J by 0 bases, with 10 bases between. Germline V gene data show CDR1 as WNHNN and CDR2 as SYGVQD (reference sequence). Written as DNA, the CDR3 is TGCGCCACTCGGTCGAGCTCCTACGAGCAGTACTTC. This encodes CATRSSSYEQYF.

The chain joins TRBV6-1 to TRBJ1-6, with D possibly matching TRBD1 (5 bases). With 3 bases removed from V and 6 bases from J, the gap between germline ends came to 9 bases. The CDR3 consists of 14 residues. Germline CDR1 reads MNHNS; CDR2 reads SASEGT. The CDR3 protein is CASSDRRANSPLHF. The DNA for the CDR3 is TGTGCCAGCAGTGACCGCAGGGCTAATTCACCCCTCCACTTT.

The chain links TRBV2 to TRBJ2-3; D is undetermined. Trimming removed 2 bases from V and 1 base from J, with 10 bases in between. Germline assignment: CDR1 SNHLY and CDR2 FYNNEI. The CDR3 is made up of 15 amino acids. CDR3 in amino acids: CASSEPWQGTDTQYF. The CDR3 DNA reads TGTGCCAGCAGTGAACCCTGGCAGGGCACAGATACGCAGTATTTT.

The CDR3 loop is CASSRGGNTQYF. The CDR3 region has the DNA TGTGCCAGCAGTCGCGGAGGGAATACGCAGTATTTT. This chain joins TRBV6-4 and TRBJ2-3, with D tentatively TRBD2 (6 bases). With 5 bases removed from V and 7 bases from J, the gap between germline ends came to 10 bases. CDR1 is MRHNA and CDR2 is SNTAGT in the germline V gene. This CDR3 has 12 residues.

This chain joins TRBV5-1 and TRBJ1-1; 10 bases match TRBD1. The CDR3 spans 16 residues. Per the germline V gene, CDR1 is SGHRS and CDR2 is YFSETQ. V dropped 1 base and J dropped 5; count of bases not matched to a gene: 8. The CDR3 nucleotides read TGCGCCAGCAGCTTGAGACAGGGGGCATTTGGGACTGAAGCTTTCTTT. It yields the protein CASSLRQGAFGTEAFF.

The chain carries TRBV5-1 and TRBJ2-7, with TRBD2 identical over 11 bases. Germline CDR1 is SGHRS and CDR2 is YFSETQ. Losses at the gene ends were 3 bases for V and 1 base for J; bases not matched to a gene: 0. The CDR3 length is 14 residues. The CDR3 coding sequence is TGCGCCAGCAGCTGGACTAGCGGGTCCTACGAGCAGTACTTC. Protein sequence: CASSWTSGSYEQYF.

The rearrangement links TRBV27 to TRBJ2-3, with a tentative D call TRBD2 (6 bases). The CDR3 consists of 15 residues. V was trimmed by 6 bases and J by 0 bases, leaving 13 bases between them. CDR1 is MNHEY, CDR2 SMNVEV, per germline (reference sequence). CDR3: CASRGWAGSTDTQYF. CDR3 nucleotides: TGTGCCAGCAGGGGGTGGGCGGGGAGCACAGATACGCAGTATTTT.

The rearrangement links TRBV13 to TRBJ2-2; TRBD2 agrees at 11 bases. The CDR3 runs 19 residues. Germline V lookup: CDR1 PRHDT, CDR2 FYEKMQ (reference sequence). Unmatched junction bases numbered 8, after V lost 2 bases and J lost 0 bases. CDR3 amino acids: CASSLFLAGGTANTGELFF. The CDR3 DNA reads as TGTGCCAGCAGCTTATTCCTAGCGGGAGGAACCGCGAACACCGGGGAGCTGTTTTTT.

This sequence joins TRBV19 and TRBJ2-3, with 13 bases fitting TRBD2. CDR1 is LNHDA, CDR2 SQIVND, per germline (reference sequence). This CDR3 region has 16 residues. Trimming took 2 bases from V and 5 from J; bases not matched to a gene: 4. CDR3 loop: CASSIRGLAGRDTQYF. Here the CDR3 DNA reads TGTGCCAGTAGTATAAGGGGACTAGCGGGGCGAGATACGCAGTATTTT.

The gene calls are TRBV5-4 and TRBJ2-2, with D unresolved. V shed 0 bases and J shed 5 bases, with 5 bases lying between them. This CDR3 comprises 13 residues. The germline V gene has CDR1 SGHNT and CDR2 YYREEE (reference sequence). The CDR3 DNA reads TGTGCCAGCAGCTTGGGGGTTACCGGGGAGCTGTTTTTT. It translates to CASSLGVTGELFF.

The genes are TRBV3-1 (or the pseudogene TRBV3-2) and TRBJ2-7; 12 nucleotides line up with TRBD2. CDR3 size: 18 residues. Losses at the gene ends were 3 bases for V and 2 bases for J; bases not matched to a gene: 11. Germline lookup yields CDR1 LGHDT and CDR2 YNNKEL (reference sequence). The CDR3 here is CASSHRTSGTKGTYEQYF. CDR3 nucleotide sequence: TGTGCCAGCAGCCACAGGACTAGCGGGACCAAAGGAACCTACGAGCAGTACTTC.

The chain has TRBV3-1 (or the pseudogene TRBV3-2) and TRBJ2-7; TRBD1 aligns across 9 bases. Germline trimming cut 5 bases from V and 5 bases from J; bases unmatched to any gene: 7. CDR1 is LGHDT and CDR2 is YNNKEL in the germline V gene (reference sequence). This CDR3 has 14 amino acids. The CDR3 sequence is CASSLGQGSNEQYF. In nucleotides, the CDR3 is TGTGCCAGCAGCTTGGGACAGGGTAGCAACGAGCAGTACTTC.

This clone was counted once. The chain has TRBV19 and TRBJ1-5, with 7 bases fitting TRBD1. Trimming took 3 bases from V and 2 from J; bases not matched to a gene: 1. This CDR3 spans 14 amino acids. Germline values: CDR1 LNHDA, CDR2 SQIVND (reference sequence). CDR3 sequence (DNA): TGTGCCAGTAGTATTCAGGGGGGCAATCAGCCCCAGCATTTT. Amino acid sequence: CASSIQGGNQPQHF.

This clone was observed once. The genes are TRBV5-1 and TRBJ2-7; D is uncertain. Trimming shortened V by 8 bases and J by 6 bases, and 21 bases separated the two germline ends. Germline V gives CDR1 SGHRS, CDR2 YFSETQ. The CDR3 consists of 14 residues. The CDR3: CASAPGSHLGEQYF. The CDR3 nucleotides read TGCGCCAGTGCCCCGGGCAGCCACCTCGGCGAGCAGTACTTC.

This clone was seen a single time. CDR3 sequence: CSASISMYTTDTQYF. The CDR3 nucleotides read TGCAGTGCTAGTATTTCGATGTATACCACAGATACGCAGTATTTT. The gene calls are TRBV20-1 and TRBJ2-3, with D hard to call. The CDR3 has 15 residues. V was trimmed by 3 bases and J by 2 bases, leaving 15 bases between them. The germline gives CDR1 DFQATT, CDR2 SNEGSKA (reference sequence).

This clone was recorded a few times. This chain connects TRBV6-5 to TRBJ2-7, with D possibly matching TRBD1 (5 bases). The CDR3 runs 13 residues. V gave up 2 bases and J gave up 4 bases, with 9 bases separating them. Germline V gives CDR1 MNHEY, CDR2 SVGAGI. The CDR3: CASSYDRQYEQYF. DNA for the CDR3: TGTGCCAGCAGTTACGACAGACAGTACGAGCAGTACTTC.

The J gene is TRBJ2-5, the V gene TRBV5-6; perhaps TRBD2 as D (6 bases). CDR1 and CDR2 (germline): SGHDT, YYEEEE. V lost 4 bases and J 5 bases, leaving 15 bases between the germline ends. The CDR3 consists of 14 residues. The CDR3 nucleotides are TGTGCCAGCAGCGGGAGGAACCGGGGGGAGACCCAGTACTTC. Protein product: CASSGRNRGETQYF.

The J gene is TRBJ2-7, the V gene TRBV6-2 or TRBV6-3; D possibly corresponds to TRBD2 (6 bases). CDR3 length: 14 residues. Germline V gene lookup returns CDR1 MNHEY and CDR2 SVGEGT. V was pared by 3 bases and J by 3 bases, with 12 bases between. The CDR3, as DNA: TGTGCCAGCAGTTATGGGAGGTATAACTACGAGCAGTACTTC. Its protein product is CASSYGRYNYEQYF.

The chain has TRBV6-1 and TRBJ1-2; a possible D gene is TRBD1 (5 bases). This CDR3 comprises 16 residues. The germline V gene encodes CDR1 MNHNS and CDR2 SASEGT. V dropped 0 bases and J dropped 0 bases, with 11 bases sitting between them. In DNA form, the CDR3 reads TGTGCCAGCAGTGAAGCTTTCGGGGGAACTAACTATGGCTACACCTTC. Encoded protein: CASSEAFGGTNYGYTF.

This clone was observed a handful of times. The rearrangement joins TRBV12-3 or TRBV12-4 to TRBJ1-2; D not resolved. The CDR3 is 12 amino acids. V lost 6 bases, J lost 7 bases, and 12 bases lay in between. CDR3 residues: CASSVTGFGYTF. The CDR3 region has the DNA TGTGCCAGCAGCGTTACTGGCTTTGGCTACACCTTC.

The chain joins TRBV11-2 to TRBJ2-1; TRBD2 might be the D (6 bases). With 5 bases removed from V and 5 bases from J, the gap between germline ends came to 13 bases. CDR1 is SGHAT and CDR2 is FQNNGV in the germline V gene. This CDR3 is built from 14 residues. This CDR3 reads CASSPREADNEQFF. In DNA, the CDR3 is TGTGCCAGCAGCCCAAGGGAGGCCGACAATGAGCAGTTCTTC.

A few counts support this clone. The chain uses TRBV6-5 and TRBJ2-1; D is unresolved. From germline, CDR1 is MNHEY and CDR2 SVGAGI. V was pared by 2 bases and J by 5 bases, with 7 bases between. The CDR3 sequence is 13 residues long. The CDR3 sequence: CASSYLGDNEQFF. CDR3 sequence (DNA): TGTGCCAGCAGTTACCTCGGCGACAATGAGCAGTTCTTC.

The sample holds a few counts of this clone. This CDR3 is CASSAPGLAGPRELFF. In DNA form, the CDR3 reads TGTGCCAGCAGCGCACCGGGACTAGCGGGCCCCCGGGAGCTGTTTTTT. J is TRBJ2-2 and V is TRBV7-9, with 12 positions matching TRBD2. V gave up 5 bases and J gave up 9 bases; unmatched junction bases: 10. Germline V gene lookup returns CDR1 SEHNR and CDR2 FQNEAQ (reference sequence). This CDR3 contains 16 residues.

About this clone itself: The same CDR3 arises from other DNA sequences in this sample as well. The rearrangement joins TRBV10-1 to TRBJ1-2; D unresolved. Trimming cost V 2 bases and J 1 base, with 5 bases left between them. Germline V lookup: CDR1 WNHNN, CDR2 SYGVQD (reference sequence). The CDR3 has 13 amino acids. This chain's CDR3 is CASSEGSNYGYTF. CDR3 bases: TGCGCCAGCAGTGAGGGCAGTAACTATGGCTACACCTTC.